This T cell receptor (beta chain) was sequenced in a study of monozygotic twins with inflammatory bowel disease. Findings and limits, study-wide: Healthy co-twins had higher TCRbeta inverse Simpson diversity than their IBD twins. T cell subtypes were not distinguishable in this analysis.

Per donor there was one draw, yielding a blood sample of around 2.5 ml. Eight separate reactions for every sample produced the cDNA. One entry per CDR3 protein, without DNA, is what TCRdb gives after re-calling the 5' RACE reads. This repertoire includes approximately 400,000 distinct CDR3 sequences. Notes on this clonotype: The antigen is not known.

The receptor comes from a human donor with ulcerative colitis or Crohn's disease, or a healthy co-twin of an affected twin (not recorded which). The sequenced sample consisted of blood.

The CDR3: CASSVLQGAQFF. J is TRBJ2-1 and V is TRBV6-1; TCRdb names TRBD1, which stays unverified in the absence of DNA. Germline V lookup: CDR1 MNHNS, CDR2 SASEGT. CDR3 size: 12 residues.